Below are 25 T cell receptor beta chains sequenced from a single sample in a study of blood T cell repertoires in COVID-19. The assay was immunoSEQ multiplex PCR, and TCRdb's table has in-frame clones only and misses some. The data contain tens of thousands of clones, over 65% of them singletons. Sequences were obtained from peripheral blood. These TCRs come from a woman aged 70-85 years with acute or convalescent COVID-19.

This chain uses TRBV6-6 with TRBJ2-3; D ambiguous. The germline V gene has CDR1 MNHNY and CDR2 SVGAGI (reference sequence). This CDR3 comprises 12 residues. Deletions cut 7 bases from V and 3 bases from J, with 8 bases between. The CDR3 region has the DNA TGTGCCAGCAACGGAGAAACAGATACGCAGTATTTT. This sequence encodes CASNGETDTQYF.

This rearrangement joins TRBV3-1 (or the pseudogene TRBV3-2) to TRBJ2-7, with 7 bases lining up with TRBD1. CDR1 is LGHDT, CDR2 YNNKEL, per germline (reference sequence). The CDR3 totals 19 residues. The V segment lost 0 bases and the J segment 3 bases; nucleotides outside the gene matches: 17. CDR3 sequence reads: CASSQDGGRWTGGNYEQYF. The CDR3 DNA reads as TGTGCCAGCAGCCAAGATGGGGGTAGGTGGACAGGCGGAAACTACGAGCAGTACTTC.

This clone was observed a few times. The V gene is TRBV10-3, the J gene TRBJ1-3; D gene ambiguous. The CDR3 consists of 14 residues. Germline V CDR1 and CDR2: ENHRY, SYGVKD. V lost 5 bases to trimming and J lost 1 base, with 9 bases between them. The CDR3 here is CAISIALSGNTIYF. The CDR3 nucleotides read TGTGCCATCAGTATAGCTCTATCTGGAAACACCATATATTTT.

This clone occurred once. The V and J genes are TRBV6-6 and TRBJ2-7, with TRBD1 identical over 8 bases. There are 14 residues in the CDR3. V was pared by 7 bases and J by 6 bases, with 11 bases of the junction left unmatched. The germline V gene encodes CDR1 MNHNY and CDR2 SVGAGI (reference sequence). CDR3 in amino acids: CASIDQGAGLEQYF. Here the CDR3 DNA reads TGTGCCAGCATCGACCAGGGGGCTGGTCTCGAGCAGTACTTC.

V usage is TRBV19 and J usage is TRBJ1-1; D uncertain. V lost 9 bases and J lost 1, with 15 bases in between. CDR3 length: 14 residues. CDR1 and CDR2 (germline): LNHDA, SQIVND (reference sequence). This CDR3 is CASRIGKPNTEAFF. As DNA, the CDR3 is TGTGCCAGCAGAATCGGGAAACCGAACACTGAAGCTTTCTTT.

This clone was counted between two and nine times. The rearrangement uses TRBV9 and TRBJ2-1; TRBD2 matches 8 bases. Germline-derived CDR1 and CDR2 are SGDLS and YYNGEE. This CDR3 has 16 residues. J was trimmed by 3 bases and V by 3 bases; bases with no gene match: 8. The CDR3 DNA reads TGTGCCAGCAGCGAAAGAACTAGCGGAGGCTACAATGAGCAGTTCTTC. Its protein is CASSERTSGGYNEQFF.

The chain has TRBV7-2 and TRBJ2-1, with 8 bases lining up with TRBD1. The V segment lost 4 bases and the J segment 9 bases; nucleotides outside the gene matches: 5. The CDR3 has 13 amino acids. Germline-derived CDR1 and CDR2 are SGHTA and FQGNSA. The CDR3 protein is CASSSGQAGEQFF. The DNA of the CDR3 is TGTGCCAGCAGCTCGGGACAGGCTGGTGAGCAGTTCTTC.

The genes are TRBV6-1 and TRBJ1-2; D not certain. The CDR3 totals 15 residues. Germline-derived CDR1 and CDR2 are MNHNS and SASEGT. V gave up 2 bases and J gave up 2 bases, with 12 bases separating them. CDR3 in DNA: TGTGCCAGCAGTGAATACCCCGTGGCCAACTATGGCTACACCTTC. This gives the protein CASSEYPVANYGYTF.

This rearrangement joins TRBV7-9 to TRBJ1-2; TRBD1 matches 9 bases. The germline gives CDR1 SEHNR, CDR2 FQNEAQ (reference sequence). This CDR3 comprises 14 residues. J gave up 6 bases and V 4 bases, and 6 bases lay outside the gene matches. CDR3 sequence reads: CASSSYRGQDGYTF. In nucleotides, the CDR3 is TGTGCCAGCAGCTCGTACAGGGGGCAGGATGGCTACACCTTC.

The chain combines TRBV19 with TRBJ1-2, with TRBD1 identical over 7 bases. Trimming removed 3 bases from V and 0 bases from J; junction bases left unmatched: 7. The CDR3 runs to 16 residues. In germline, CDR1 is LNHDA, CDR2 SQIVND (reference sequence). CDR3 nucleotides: TGTGCCAGTAGTATTCAAACCGGGACAGCTAACTATGGCTACACCTTC. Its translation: CASSIQTGTANYGYTF.

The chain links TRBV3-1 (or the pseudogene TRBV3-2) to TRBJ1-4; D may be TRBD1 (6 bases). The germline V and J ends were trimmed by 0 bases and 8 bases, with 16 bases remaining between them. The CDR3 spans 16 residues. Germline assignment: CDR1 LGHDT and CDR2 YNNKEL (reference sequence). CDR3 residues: CASSQDLTGLGEKLFF. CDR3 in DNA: TGTGCCAGCAGCCAAGACCTTACAGGGTTAGGGGAAAAACTGTTTTTT.

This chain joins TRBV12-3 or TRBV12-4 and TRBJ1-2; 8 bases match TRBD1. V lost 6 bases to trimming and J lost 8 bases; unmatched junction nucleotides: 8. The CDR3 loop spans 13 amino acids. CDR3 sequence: CASSPQGALGYTF. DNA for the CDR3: TGTGCCAGCAGCCCCCAGGGGGCGCTAGGCTACACCTTC.

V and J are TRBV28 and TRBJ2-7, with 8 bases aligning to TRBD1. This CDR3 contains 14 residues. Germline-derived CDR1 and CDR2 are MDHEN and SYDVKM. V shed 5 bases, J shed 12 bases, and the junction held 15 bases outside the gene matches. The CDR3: CASSRTGRLAEGYF. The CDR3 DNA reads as TGTGCCAGCAGTCGGACAGGGCGCCTAGCAGAGGGGTACTTC.

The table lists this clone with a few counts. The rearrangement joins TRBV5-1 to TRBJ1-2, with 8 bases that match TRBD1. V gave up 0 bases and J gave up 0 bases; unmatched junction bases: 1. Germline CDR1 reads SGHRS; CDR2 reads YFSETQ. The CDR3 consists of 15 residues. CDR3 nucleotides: TGCGCCAGCAGCTTGGAGGGACAGGCTAACTATGGCTACACCTTC. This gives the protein CASSLEGQANYGYTF.

CDR3 sequence (DNA): TGTGCCAGCAGTGGCGGGGGGGGTGGGACCCAGTACTTC. Translation gives CASSGGGGGTQYF. V and J are TRBV6-1 and TRBJ2-5; 9 nucleotides align to TRBD2. The length of the CDR3 is 13 residues. CDR1 is MNHNS and CDR2 is SASEGT in the germline V gene. V shed 4 bases, J shed 7 bases, and the junction held 4 bases outside the gene matches.

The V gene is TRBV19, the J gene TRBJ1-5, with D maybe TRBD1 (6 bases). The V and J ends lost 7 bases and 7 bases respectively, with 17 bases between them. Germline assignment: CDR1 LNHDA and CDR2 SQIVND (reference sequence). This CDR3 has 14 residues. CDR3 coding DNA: TGTGCCAGTATTGCCGGGGGCGGGGGGCAGCCCCAGCATTTT. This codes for CASIAGGGGQPQHF.

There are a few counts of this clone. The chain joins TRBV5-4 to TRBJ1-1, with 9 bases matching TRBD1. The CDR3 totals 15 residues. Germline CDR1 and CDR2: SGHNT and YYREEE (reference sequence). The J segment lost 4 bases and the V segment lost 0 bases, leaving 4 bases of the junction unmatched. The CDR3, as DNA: TGTGCCAGCAGCTTGGGACAGGGGGTTGGCACTGAAGCTTTCTTT. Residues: CASSLGQGVGTEAFF.

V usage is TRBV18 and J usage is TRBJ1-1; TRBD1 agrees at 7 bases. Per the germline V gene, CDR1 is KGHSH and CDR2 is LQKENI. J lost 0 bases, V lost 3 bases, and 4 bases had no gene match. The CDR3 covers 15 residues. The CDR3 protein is CASSPLQGMNTEAFF. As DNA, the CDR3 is TGTGCCAGCTCACCCTTACAGGGGATGAACACTGAAGCTTTCTTT.

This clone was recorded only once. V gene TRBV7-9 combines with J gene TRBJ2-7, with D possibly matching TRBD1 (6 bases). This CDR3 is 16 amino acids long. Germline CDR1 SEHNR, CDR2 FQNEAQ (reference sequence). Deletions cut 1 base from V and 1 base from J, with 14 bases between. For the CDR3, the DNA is TGTGCCAGCAGCTTAGTTGGGACCGGGACATCCTACGAGCAGTACTTC. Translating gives CASSLVGTGTSYEQYF.

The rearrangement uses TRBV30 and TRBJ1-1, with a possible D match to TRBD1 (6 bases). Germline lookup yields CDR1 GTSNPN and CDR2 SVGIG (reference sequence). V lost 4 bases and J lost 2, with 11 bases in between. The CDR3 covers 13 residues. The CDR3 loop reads CAWMRQANTEAFF. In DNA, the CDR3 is TGTGCCTGGATGAGACAGGCCAACACTGAAGCTTTCTTT.

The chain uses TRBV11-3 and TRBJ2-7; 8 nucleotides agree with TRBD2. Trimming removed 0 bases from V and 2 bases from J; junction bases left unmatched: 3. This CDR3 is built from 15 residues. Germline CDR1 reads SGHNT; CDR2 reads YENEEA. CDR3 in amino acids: CASSLDGGGTYEQYF. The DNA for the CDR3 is TGTGCCAGCAGCTTAGACGGGGGGGGAACCTACGAGCAGTACTTC.

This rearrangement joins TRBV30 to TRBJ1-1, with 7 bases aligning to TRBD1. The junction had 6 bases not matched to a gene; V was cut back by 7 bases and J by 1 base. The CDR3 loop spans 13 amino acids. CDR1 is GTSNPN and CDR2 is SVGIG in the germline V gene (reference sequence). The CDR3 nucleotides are TGTGCCTCCGCGACAGGGTGGAACACTGAAGCTTTCTTT. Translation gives CASATGWNTEAFF.

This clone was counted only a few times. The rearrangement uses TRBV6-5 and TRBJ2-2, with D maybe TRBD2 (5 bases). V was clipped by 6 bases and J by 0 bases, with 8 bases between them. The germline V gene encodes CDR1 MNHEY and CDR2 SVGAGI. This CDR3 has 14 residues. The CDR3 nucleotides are TGTGCCAGCAGACTAGAGACGAACACCGGGGAGCTGTTTTTT. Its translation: CASRLETNTGELFF.

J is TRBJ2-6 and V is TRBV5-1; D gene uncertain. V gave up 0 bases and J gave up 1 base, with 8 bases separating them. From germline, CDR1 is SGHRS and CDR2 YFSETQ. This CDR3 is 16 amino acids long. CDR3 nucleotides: TGCGCCAGCAGCTTGGGGTTCAGTTCTGGGGCCAACGTCCTGACTTTC. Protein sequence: CASSLGFSSGANVLTF.

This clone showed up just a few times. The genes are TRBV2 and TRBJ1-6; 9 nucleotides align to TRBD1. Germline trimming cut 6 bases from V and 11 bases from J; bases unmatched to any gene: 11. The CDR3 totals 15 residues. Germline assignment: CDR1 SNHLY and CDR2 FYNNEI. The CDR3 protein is CASSRTGATGAPLHF. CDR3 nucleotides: TGTGCCAGCAGCCGGACAGGGGCTACTGGGGCACCCCTCCACTTT. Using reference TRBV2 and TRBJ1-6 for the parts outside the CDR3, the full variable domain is EPEVTQTPSHQVTQMGQEVILRCVPISNHLYFYWYRQILGQKVEFLVSFYNNEISEKSEIFDDQFSVERPDGSNFTLKIRSTKLEDSAMYFCASSRTGATGAPLHFGNGTRLTVT.